The clone carrying this T cell receptor beta chain was counted between two and nine times. Its antigen is undetermined. This sample was taken from a study of CD8 T cells in ankylosing spondylitis. Trimming removed 5 bases from V and 8 bases from J; junction bases left unmatched: 4. Germline CDR1 and CDR2: SQVTM and ANQGSEA. The CDR3 totals 12 residues. Study-level findings and limits: Some of the motif variants had earlier been found in reactive arthritis patients' fluid and blood. Among TCR beta sequences, a motif of under ten highly homologous variants appeared characteristic of ankylosing spondylitis blood.

It was by quantitative 5'-RACE with molecular barcodes that TCR beta libraries were made. TCRdb independently ran MiXCR on the 5' RACE reads; one entry per CDR3 protein. This table has under 550,000 distinct CDR3 sequences, roughly 26% appearing once. Sequencing was performed on blood, either unsorted or a sorted T cell fraction (not recorded which). The chain is built from TRBV29-1 and TRBJ2-1; 9 bases map to TRBD2. The source is a male donor with ankylosing spondylitis. This chain's CDR3 is CSVLGLADEQFF. The CDR3 DNA reads as TGCAGCGTTTTGGGACTAGCCGATGAGCAGTTCTTC.